These 26 T cell receptor beta chains were sequenced from one sample in a study of T cell responses to AZD1222 COVID-19 vaccine. Clones were read by immunoSEQ multiplex PCR, and TCRdb kept only the in-frame ones, dropping some. This table holds 130,000 to 150,000 clones, approximately 90% found once. The source material was peripheral blood, sampled on day 0 of MenACWY control vaccination. These receptor sequences come from an adult in good health.

The chain joins TRBV4-1 to TRBJ2-1, with 14 nucleotides matching TRBD2. Germline V gives CDR1 MGHRA, CDR2 YSYEKL. CDR3 length: 20 amino acids. V gave up 1 base and J gave up 0 bases; unmatched junction bases: 8. The CDR3 nucleotides read TGCGCCAGCAGCCAAGTGGGACTAGCGGGAGTAAGGAGCTCCTACAATGAGCAGTTCTTC. Amino acids: CASSQVGLAGVRSSYNEQFF.

The CDR3 sequence: CASSPRADEQYF. The CDR3 coding sequence is TGTGCCAGCAGCCCCAGGGCCGACGAGCAGTACTTC. The chain employs TRBV13 and TRBJ2-7, with a tentative D call TRBD1 (5 bases). CDR1 and CDR2 from the germline V gene are PRHDT and FYEKMQ (reference sequence). Trimming removed 5 bases from V and 5 bases from J, with 10 bases in between. This CDR3 comprises 12 residues. Full variable domain (missing parts from reference TRBV13 and TRBJ2-7): AAGVIQSPRHLIKEKRETATLKCYPIPRHDTVYWYQQGPGQDPQFLISFYEKMQSDKGSIPDRFSAQQFSDYHSELNMSSLELGDSALYFCASSPRADEQYFGPGTRLTVT.

This sequence joins TRBV6-5 and TRBJ1-2; TRBD1 is a possible D gene (6 bases). V shed 6 bases and J shed 8 bases, with 16 bases lying between them. This CDR3 contains 13 residues. Germline values: CDR1 MNHEY, CDR2 SVGAGI. CDR3 coding DNA: TGTGCCAGCAGCTTCGACAGGAGTCACGGCTACACCTTC. It codes for CASSFDRSHGYTF.

The genes are TRBV30 and TRBJ1-3; 7 nucleotides match TRBD1. Per germline, CDR1 GTSNPN and CDR2 SVGIG (reference sequence). The V segment lost 1 base and the J segment 0 bases; nucleotides outside the gene matches: 9. This CDR3 has 17 amino acids. The CDR3 nucleotides read TGTGCCTGGAGTGACAGGGACAGTCTCTTCTCTGGAAACACCATATATTTT. Translating gives CAWSDRDSLFSGNTIYF. The variable domain in full, completed from reference TRBV30 and TRBJ1-3, reads SQTIHQWPATLVQPVGSPLSLECTVEGTSNPNLYWYRQAAGRGLQLLFYSVGIGQISSEVPQNLSASRPQDRQFILSSKKLLLSDSGFYLCAWSDRDSLFSGNTIYFGEGSWLTVV.

J is TRBJ1-4 and V is TRBV4-1, with D hard to call. V lost 0 bases, J lost 8 bases, and 13 bases lay in between. CDR3 length equals 15 residues. The germline CDR1 and CDR2 sequences are MGHRA and YSYEKL. CDR3 coding DNA: TGCGCCAGCAGCCAAGATGTTTGGGCGGGGGAAAAACTGTTTTTT. Its translation is CASSQDVWAGEKLFF.

The genes are TRBV2 and TRBJ2-2, with D perhaps matching TRBD1 (6 bases). Deletions cut 6 bases from V and 5 bases from J, with 13 bases between. The CDR3 is made up of 14 amino acids. Germline V gives CDR1 SNHLY, CDR2 FYNNEI. The CDR3 coding sequence is TGTGCCAGCAGATCCGGACAGATTACCGGGGAGCTGTTTTTT. Protein: CASRSGQITGELFF.

The gene calls are TRBV5-6 and TRBJ2-7; maybe TRBD2 (6 bases). The ends were cut back, 1 base at V and 3 bases at J, with 8 bases in the middle. This CDR3 spans 13 amino acids. The germline V gene has CDR1 SGHDT and CDR2 YYEEEE. CDR3 protein: CASSLSSVYEQYF. The CDR3 region has the DNA TGTGCCAGCAGCTTGTCTAGCGTCTACGAGCAGTACTTC. Supplemented by reference TRBV5-6 and TRBJ2-7, the full variable domain reads DAGVTQSPTHLIKTRGQQVTLRCSPKSGHDTVSWYQQALGQGPQFIFQYYEEEERQRGNFPDRFSGHQFPNYSSELNVNALLLGDSALYLCASSLSSVYEQYFGPGTRLTVT.

The genes are TRBV6-5 and TRBJ1-1, with D perhaps matching TRBD1 (5 bases). The germline V gene encodes CDR1 MNHEY and CDR2 SVGAGI. The V end was cut by 6 bases, the J end by 3 bases, with 14 bases between. The CDR3 is 14 residues long. The CDR3 sequence is CASRNSGQDTEAFF. The DNA of the CDR3 is TGTGCCAGCAGAAATTCAGGGCAGGACACTGAAGCTTTCTTT.

The V and J genes are TRBV5-1 and TRBJ1-4; TRBD1 is a possible D gene (6 bases). The germline CDR1 and CDR2 sequences are SGHRS and YFSETQ. With 6 bases removed from V and 0 bases from J, the gap between germline ends came to 27 bases. CDR3 length equals 20 residues. The CDR3 DNA follows: TGCGCCAGCACCCGGGGGACATTTCGTACCGCCCGCCCAACTAATGAAAAACTGTTTTTT. Amino acids: CASTRGTFRTARPTNEKLFF.

The V call is TRBV7-2, the J call TRBJ2-1, with a tentative D call TRBD1 (6 bases). CDR1 SGHTA and CDR2 FQGNSA come from the germline V gene. This CDR3 region has 15 residues. V lost 2 bases and J lost 2, with 10 bases in between. The CDR3 reads CASSLYQGPYNEQFF. CDR3 nucleotides: TGTGCCAGCAGCTTATATCAGGGGCCCTACAATGAGCAGTTCTTC.

The chain carries TRBV30 and TRBJ1-4; D ambiguous. Looked up from germline, CDR1 is GTSNPN and CDR2 is SVGIG (reference sequence). The CDR3 spans 12 residues. Trimming removed 5 bases from V and 1 base from J, with 5 bases in between. The CDR3 nucleotides are TGTGCCTGGGGGAGAACTAATGAAAAACTGTTTTTT. Translation gives CAWGRTNEKLFF.

A single count supports this clone. The chain employs TRBV18 and TRBJ1-2; TRBD1 matches at 7 bases. V was pared by 3 bases and J by 4 bases, with 11 bases of the junction left unmatched. Germline V lookup: CDR1 KGHSH, CDR2 LQKENI. The CDR3 has 16 amino acids. Here the CDR3 DNA reads TGTGCCAGCTCACCTCCTCAACAGGGGCAGGGCTATGGCTACACCTTC. Translated: CASSPPQQGQGYGYTF.

This chain joins TRBV2 and TRBJ1-2; a weak D match, TRBD1 (5 bases). CDR3 size: 16 residues. CDR1 and CDR2 (germline): SNHLY, FYNNEI. Trimming left V 0 bases short and J 2 bases short, with 13 bases between. In DNA, the CDR3 is TGTGCCAGCAGTGAAGCGATGGGGACTGCAAACTATGGCTACACCTTC. The encoded protein is CASSEAMGTANYGYTF. The whole variable domain, filled in from reference TRBV2 and TRBJ1-2, reads EPEVTQTPSHQVTQMGQEVILRCVPISNHLYFYWYRQILGQKVEFLVSFYNNEISEKSEIFDDQFSVERPDGSNFTLKIRSTKLEDSAMYFCASSEAMGTANYGYTFGSGTRLTVV.

The chain uses TRBV11-2 and TRBJ2-7, with D unclear. CDR3 length: 13 residues. Germline V gene lookup returns CDR1 SGHAT and CDR2 FQNNGV. V was clipped by 1 base and J by 3 bases, with 7 bases between them. CDR3 sequence: CASSLGRVYEQYF. In DNA, the CDR3 is TGTGCCAGCAGCTTAGGTAGAGTCTACGAGCAGTACTTC.

This clone was counted once. The rearrangement uses TRBV19 and TRBJ1-5; D remains unclear. The germline V gene encodes CDR1 LNHDA and CDR2 SQIVND (reference sequence). This CDR3 has 15 residues. The V and J ends lost 5 bases and 11 bases respectively, with 22 bases between them. Here the CDR3 DNA reads TGTGCCAGTAGTTCCCACCCCGCCATTTATCCGGCCCAGCATTTT. It is translated as CASSSHPAIYPAQHF.

The V and J genes are TRBV9 and TRBJ1-2; D gene unclear. Per the germline V gene, CDR1 is SGDLS and CDR2 is YYNGEE. The CDR3 has 14 residues. Trimming shortened V by 1 base and J by 2 bases, and 9 bases separated the two germline ends. This CDR3 reads CASSVSPGNYGYTF. The CDR3 region has the DNA TGTGCCAGCAGCGTATCGCCGGGGAACTATGGCTACACCTTC.

The chain uses TRBV6-5 and TRBJ2-7; 10 bases align to TRBD2. The V and J ends lost 5 bases and 3 bases, in that order; junction bases with no gene match: 7. This CDR3 comprises 15 residues. Germline CDR1 is MNHEY and CDR2 is SVGAGI. In DNA, the CDR3 is TGTGCCAGCAGTCTCAGAGGACTAGCGGACTACGAGCAGTACTTC. Amino acid sequence: CASSLRGLADYEQYF.

The chain combines TRBV27 with TRBJ2-5; the D is unclear. CDR1 and CDR2 (germline): MNHEY, SMNVEV (reference sequence). The CDR3 consists of 14 residues. The germline V and J ends were trimmed by 0 bases and 1 base, with 6 bases remaining between them. The CDR3 nucleotides read TGTGCCAGCAGTTTATCCCTCTCCCAAGAGACCCAGTACTTC. Amino acid sequence: CASSLSLSQETQYF.

This rearrangement joins TRBV27 to TRBJ2-7, with 7 bases matching TRBD2. The trim removed 2 bases at V and 6 bases at J, leaving 10 bases unmatched. This CDR3 is built from 15 residues. Germline V gene sequence: CDR1 MNHEY, CDR2 SMNVEV (reference sequence). The CDR3 DNA is TGTGCCAGCAGTTTAAGGTTGACGACTAGCTCCGAGCAGTACTTC. The encoded protein is CASSLRLTTSSEQYF.

The rearrangement joins TRBV27 to TRBJ2-1; no definite D call. Germline CDR1 and CDR2: MNHEY and SMNVEV (reference sequence). This CDR3 has 11 amino acids. V was pared by 6 bases and J by 2 bases, with 2 bases between. The DNA of the CDR3 is TGTGCCAGCAGACCCTACAATGAGCAGTTCTTC. Residues: CASRPYNEQFF.

The J gene is TRBJ1-5, the V gene TRBV10-2, with D tentatively TRBD1 (5 bases). Trimming pared 0 bases from V and 2 bases from J, leaving 20 bases between. Germline V CDR1 and CDR2: WSHSY, SAAADI. The CDR3 covers 19 residues. Written as DNA, the CDR3 is TGCGCCAGCAGTGAGTCCGGGCACAGGATCGGTAGTGGCAATCAGCCCCAGCATTTT. Residues: CASSESGHRIGSGNQPQHF.

This chain connects TRBV5-8 to TRBJ1-2; D perhaps matches TRBD1 (6 bases). In germline, CDR1 is SGHTS, CDR2 YDEGEE. V lost 4 bases to trimming and J lost 7 bases, with 14 bases between them. CDR3 length: 13 residues. CDR3 sequence reads: CASSLKTGLGYTF. The CDR3 DNA reads TGTGCCAGCAGCCTAAAGACAGGCCTTGGCTACACCTTC.

This chain links TRBV19 with TRBJ2-1; D not certain. This CDR3 is built from 13 residues. Germline CDR1 LNHDA, CDR2 SQIVND (reference sequence). V lost 7 bases to trimming and J lost 1 base, with 8 bases between them. The CDR3 DNA reads TGTGCCAGTAAAGGGTGGTCCTACAATGAGCAGTTCTTC. As protein: CASKGWSYNEQFF.

The chain employs TRBV7-9 and TRBJ2-1; D remains unclear. The germline V gene has CDR1 SEHNR and CDR2 FQNEAQ (reference sequence). V was clipped by 4 bases and J by 5 bases, with 18 bases between them. The CDR3 has 16 amino acids. The CDR3 sequence is CASSSPGSETHNEQFF. The CDR3 DNA reads as TGTGCCAGCAGCTCACCGGGCTCGGAGACCCACAATGAGCAGTTCTTC.

The V call is TRBV7-2, the J call TRBJ2-2; a weak D match, TRBD1 (5 bases). Germline values: CDR1 SGHTA, CDR2 FQGNSA. This CDR3 spans 16 amino acids. Trimming shortened V by 1 base and J by 3 bases, and 12 bases separated the two germline ends. The CDR3 spells CASSLGGFRYTGELFF. DNA of the CDR3: TGTGCCAGCAGCTTAGGGGGCTTCCGGTACACCGGGGAGCTGTTTTTT.

This chain links TRBV28 with TRBJ2-1; 9 bases agree with TRBD2. In germline, CDR1 is MDHEN, CDR2 SYDVKM. V was clipped by 2 bases and J by 6 bases; unmatched bases: 2. The CDR3 has 14 residues. The CDR3 region has the DNA TGTGCCAGCAGTTTAGCGGGAGGGCCCAATGAGCAGTTCTTC. Its protein product is CASSLAGGPNEQFF. The full variable domain, rest sourced from reference TRBV28 and TRBJ2-1, is DVKVTQSSRYLVKRTGEKVFLECVQDMDHENMFWYRQDPGLGLRLIYFSYDVKMKEKGDIPEGYSVSREKKERFSLILESASTNQTSMYLCASSLAGGPNEQFFGPGTRLTVL.